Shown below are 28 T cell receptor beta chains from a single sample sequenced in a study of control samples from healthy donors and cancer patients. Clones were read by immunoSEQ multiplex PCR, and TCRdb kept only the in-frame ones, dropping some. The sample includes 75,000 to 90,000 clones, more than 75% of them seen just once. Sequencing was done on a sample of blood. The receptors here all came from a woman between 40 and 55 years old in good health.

The CDR3 nucleotides are TGTGCCAGCTCACCAATGACTAGCGGGGGGTCGAGGACCGGGGAGCTGTTTTTT. It yields the protein CASSPMTSGGSRTGELFF. The chain carries TRBV18 and TRBJ2-2; 13 bases align to TRBD2. The CDR3 sequence is 18 residues long. The germline gives CDR1 KGHSH, CDR2 LQKENI. V dropped 2 bases and J dropped 5; count of bases not matched to a gene: 8.

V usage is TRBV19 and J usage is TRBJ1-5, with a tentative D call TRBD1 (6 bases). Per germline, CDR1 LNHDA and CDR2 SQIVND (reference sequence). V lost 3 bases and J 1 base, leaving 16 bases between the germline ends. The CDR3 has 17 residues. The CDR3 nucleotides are TGTGCCAGTAGTATGGGTCTAGGGGGGCACAGCAATCAGCCCCAGCATTTT. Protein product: CASSMGLGGHSNQPQHF.

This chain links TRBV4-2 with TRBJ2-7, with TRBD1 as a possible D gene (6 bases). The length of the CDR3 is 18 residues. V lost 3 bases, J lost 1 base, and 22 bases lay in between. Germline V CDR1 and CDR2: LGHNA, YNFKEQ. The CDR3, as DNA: TGTGCCAGCAGCCATCCTCCGCCAGGCCAGGGGAAGTCCTACGAGCAGTACTTC. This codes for CASSHPPPGQGKSYEQYF.

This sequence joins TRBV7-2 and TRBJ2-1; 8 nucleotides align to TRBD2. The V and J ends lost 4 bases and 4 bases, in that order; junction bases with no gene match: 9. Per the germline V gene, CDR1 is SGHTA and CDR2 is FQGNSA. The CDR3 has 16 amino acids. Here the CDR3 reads CASSSSGASGYNEQFF. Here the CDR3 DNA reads TGTGCCAGCAGCTCCTCCGGGGCTAGCGGGTACAATGAGCAGTTCTTC.

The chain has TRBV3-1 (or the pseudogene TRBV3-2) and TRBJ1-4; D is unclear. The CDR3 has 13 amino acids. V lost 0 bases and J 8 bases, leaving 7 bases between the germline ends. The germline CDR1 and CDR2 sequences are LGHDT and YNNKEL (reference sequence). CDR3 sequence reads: CASSQDLVEKLFF. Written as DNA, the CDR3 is TGTGCCAGCAGCCAAGATTTGGTGGAAAAACTGTTTTTT.

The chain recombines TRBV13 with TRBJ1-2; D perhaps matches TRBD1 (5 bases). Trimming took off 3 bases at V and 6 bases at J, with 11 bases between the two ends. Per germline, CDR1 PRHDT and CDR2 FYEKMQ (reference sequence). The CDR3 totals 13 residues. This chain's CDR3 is CASSLGEGDGYTF. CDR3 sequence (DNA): TGTGCCAGCAGCTTGGGGGAAGGAGATGGCTACACCTTC.

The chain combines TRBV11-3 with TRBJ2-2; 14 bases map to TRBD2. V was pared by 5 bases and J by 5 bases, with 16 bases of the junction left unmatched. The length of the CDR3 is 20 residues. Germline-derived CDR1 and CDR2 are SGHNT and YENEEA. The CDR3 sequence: CASSLEGLAGDRVVTGELFF. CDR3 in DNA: TGTGCCAGCAGCCTGGAGGGACTAGCGGGGGACCGAGTGGTGACCGGGGAGCTGTTTTTT.

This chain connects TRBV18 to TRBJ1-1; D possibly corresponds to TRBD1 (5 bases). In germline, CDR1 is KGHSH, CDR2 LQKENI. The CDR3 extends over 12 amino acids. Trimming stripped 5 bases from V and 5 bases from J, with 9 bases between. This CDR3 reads CASSAEGTEAFF. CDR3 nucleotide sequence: TGTGCCAGCTCAGCGGAGGGGACTGAAGCTTTCTTT.

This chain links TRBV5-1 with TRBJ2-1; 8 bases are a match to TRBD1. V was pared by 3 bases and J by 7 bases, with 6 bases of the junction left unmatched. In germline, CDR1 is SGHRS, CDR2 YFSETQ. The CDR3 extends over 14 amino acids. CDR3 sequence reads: CASSSGQGRNEQFF. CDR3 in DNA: TGCGCCAGCAGCTCTGGACAGGGTCGGAATGAGCAGTTCTTC.

The CDR3 DNA follows: TGTGCCAGCTCACCTCAGGCACTGAGCAATCAGCCCCAGCATTTT. Residues: CASSPQALSNQPQHF. The V gene is TRBV18, the J gene TRBJ1-5; D remains ambiguous. Germline CDR1 KGHSH, CDR2 LQKENI. The CDR3 has 15 amino acids. Trimming shortened V by 3 bases and J by 1 base, and 10 bases separated the two germline ends. The variable domain in full, completed from reference TRBV18 and TRBJ1-5, reads NAGVMQNPRHLVRRRGQEARLRCSPMKGHSHVYWYRQLPEEGLKFMVYLQKENIIDESGMPKERFSAEFPKEGPSILRIQQVVRGDSAAYFCASSPQALSNQPQHFGDGTRLSIL.

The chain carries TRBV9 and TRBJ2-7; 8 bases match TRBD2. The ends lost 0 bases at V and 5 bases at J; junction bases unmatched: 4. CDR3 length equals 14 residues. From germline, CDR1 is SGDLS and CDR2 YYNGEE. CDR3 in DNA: TGTGCCAGCAGCGTAGACGGGGGGGCCAACGAGCAGTACTTC. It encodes CASSVDGGANEQYF. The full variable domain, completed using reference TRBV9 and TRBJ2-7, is DSGVTQTPKHLITATGQRVTLRCSPRSGDLSVYWYQQSLDQGLQFLIQYYNGEERAKGNILERFSAQQFPDLHSELNLSSLELGDSALYFCASSVDGGANEQYFGPGTRLTVT.

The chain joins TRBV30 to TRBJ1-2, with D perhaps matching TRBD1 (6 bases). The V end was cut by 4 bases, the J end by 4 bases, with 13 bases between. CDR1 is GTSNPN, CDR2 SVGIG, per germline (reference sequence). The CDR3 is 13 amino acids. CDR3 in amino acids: CAWTYGQSYGYTF. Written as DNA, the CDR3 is TGTGCCTGGACCTATGGACAGTCCTATGGCTACACCTTC.

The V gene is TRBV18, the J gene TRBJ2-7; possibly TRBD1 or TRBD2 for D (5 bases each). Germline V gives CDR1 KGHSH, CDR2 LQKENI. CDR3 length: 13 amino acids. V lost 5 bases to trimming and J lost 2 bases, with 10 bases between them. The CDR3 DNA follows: TGTGCCAGCTCAACCGGGACCACCTACGAGCAGTACTTC. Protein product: CASSTGTTYEQYF.

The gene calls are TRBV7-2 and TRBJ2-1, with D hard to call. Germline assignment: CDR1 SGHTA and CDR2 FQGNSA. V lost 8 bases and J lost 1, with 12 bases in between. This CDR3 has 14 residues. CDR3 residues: CASGPDWSYNEQFF. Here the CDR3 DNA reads TGTGCCAGCGGGCCTGACTGGTCCTACAATGAGCAGTTCTTC. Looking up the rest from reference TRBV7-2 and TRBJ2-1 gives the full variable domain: GAGVSQSPSNKVTEKGKDVELRCDPISGHTALYWYRQSLGQGLEFLIYFQGNSAPDKSGLPSDRFSAERTGGSVSTLTIQRTQQEDSAVYLCASGPDWSYNEQFFGPGTRLTVL.

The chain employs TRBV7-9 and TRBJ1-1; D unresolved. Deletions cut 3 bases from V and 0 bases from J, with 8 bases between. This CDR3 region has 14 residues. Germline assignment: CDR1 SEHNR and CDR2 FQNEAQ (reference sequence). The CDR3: CASSFQGVNTEAFF. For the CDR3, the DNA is TGTGCCAGCAGCTTCCAAGGAGTGAACACTGAAGCTTTCTTT.

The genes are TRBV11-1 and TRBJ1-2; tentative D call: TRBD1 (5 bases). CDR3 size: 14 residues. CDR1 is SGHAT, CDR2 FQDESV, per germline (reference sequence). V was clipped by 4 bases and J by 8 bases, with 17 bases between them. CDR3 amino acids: CASSSRDGFMGYTF. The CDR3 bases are TGTGCCAGCAGCTCCCGGGACGGATTCATGGGCTACACCTTC.

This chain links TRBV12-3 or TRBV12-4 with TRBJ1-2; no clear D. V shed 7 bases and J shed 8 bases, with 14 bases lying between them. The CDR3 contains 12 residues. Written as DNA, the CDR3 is TGTGCCAGCACCACGTTGGGTTGGGGCTACACCTTC. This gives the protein CASTTLGWGYTF.

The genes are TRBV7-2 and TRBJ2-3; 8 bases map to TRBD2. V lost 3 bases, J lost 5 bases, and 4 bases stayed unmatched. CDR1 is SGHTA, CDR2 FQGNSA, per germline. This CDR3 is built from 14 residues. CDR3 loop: CASSFGGAVDTQYF. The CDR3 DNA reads TGTGCCAGCAGCTTCGGGGGGGCAGTAGATACGCAGTATTTT.

This chain's CDR3 is CASSWGPGQGSSGELFF. The CDR3 DNA reads as TGCGCCAGCAGCTGGGGACCGGGACAGGGATCGTCCGGGGAGCTGTTTTTT. The chain combines TRBV5-1 with TRBJ2-2; the match to TRBD1 covers 9 bases. The germline V gene has CDR1 SGHRS and CDR2 YFSETQ. There are 17 residues in the CDR3. V trimming: 3 bases; J trimming: 6 bases; junction bases outside the gene matches: 12.

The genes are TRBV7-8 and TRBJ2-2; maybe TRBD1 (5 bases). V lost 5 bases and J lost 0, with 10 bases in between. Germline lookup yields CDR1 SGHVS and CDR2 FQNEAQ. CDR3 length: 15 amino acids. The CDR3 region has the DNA TGTGCCAGCAGCGAGACAGTCGCGAACACCGGGGAGCTGTTTTTT. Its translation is CASSETVANTGELFF.

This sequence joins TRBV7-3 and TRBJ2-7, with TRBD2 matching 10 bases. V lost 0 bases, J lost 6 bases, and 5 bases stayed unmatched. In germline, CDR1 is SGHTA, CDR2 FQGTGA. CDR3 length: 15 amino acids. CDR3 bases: TGTGCCAGCAGCTTAACGGCGGCTAGCGGGGGCGAGCAGTACTTC. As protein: CASSLTAASGGEQYF.

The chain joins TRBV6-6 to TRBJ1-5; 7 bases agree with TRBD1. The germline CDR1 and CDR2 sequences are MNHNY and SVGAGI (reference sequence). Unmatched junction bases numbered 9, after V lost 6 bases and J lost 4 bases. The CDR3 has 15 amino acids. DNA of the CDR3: TGTGCCAGCAGGCTGACAGGGTTGGGAAATCAGCCCCAGCATTTT. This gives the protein CASRLTGLGNQPQHF.

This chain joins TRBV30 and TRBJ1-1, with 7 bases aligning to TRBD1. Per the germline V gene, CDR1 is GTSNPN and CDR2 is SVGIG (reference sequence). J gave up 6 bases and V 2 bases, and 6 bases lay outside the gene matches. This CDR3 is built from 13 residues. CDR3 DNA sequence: TGTGCCTGGAGTAAGGGGGCGCGGGCTGAAGCTTTCTTT. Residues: CAWSKGARAEAFF. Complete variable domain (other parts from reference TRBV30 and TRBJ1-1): SQTIHQWPATLVQPVGSPLSLECTVEGTSNPNLYWYRQAAGRGLQLLFYSVGIGQISSEVPQNLSASRPQDRQFILSSKKLLLSDSGFYLCAWSKGARAEAFFGQGTRLTVV.

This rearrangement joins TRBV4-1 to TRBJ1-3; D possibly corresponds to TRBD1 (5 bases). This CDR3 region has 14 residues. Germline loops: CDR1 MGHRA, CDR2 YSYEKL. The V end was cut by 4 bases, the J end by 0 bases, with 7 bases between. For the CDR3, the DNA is TGCGCCAGCAGCCCCGGGGGCTCTGGAAACACCATATATTTT. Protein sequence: CASSPGGSGNTIYF.

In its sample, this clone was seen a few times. The CDR3 region is CASSPEIAGDQPQHF. CDR3 nucleotides: TGTGCCAGCTCACCTGAAATAGCGGGTGACCAGCCCCAGCATTTT. The J gene is TRBJ1-5, the V gene TRBV18; the D is unclear. Trimming left V 3 bases short and J 7 bases short, with 16 bases between. The CDR3 has 15 residues. From germline, CDR1 is KGHSH and CDR2 LQKENI. Supplemented by reference TRBV18 and TRBJ1-5, the full variable domain reads NAGVMQNPRHLVRRRGQEARLRCSPMKGHSHVYWYRQLPEEGLKFMVYLQKENIIDESGMPKERFSAEFPKEGPSILRIQQVVRGDSAAYFCASSPEIAGDQPQHFGDGTRLSIL.

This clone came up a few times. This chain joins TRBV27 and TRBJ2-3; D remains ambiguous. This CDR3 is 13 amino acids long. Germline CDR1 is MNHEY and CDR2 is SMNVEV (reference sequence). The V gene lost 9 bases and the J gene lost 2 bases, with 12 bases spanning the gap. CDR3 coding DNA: TGTGCCAGTAACGCTAGGAACACAGATACGCAGTATTTT. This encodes CASNARNTDTQYF.

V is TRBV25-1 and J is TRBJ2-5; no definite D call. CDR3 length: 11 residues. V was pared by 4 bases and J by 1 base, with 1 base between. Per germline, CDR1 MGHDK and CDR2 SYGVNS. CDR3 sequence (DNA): TGTGCCAGCAGTGCCCAAGAGACCCAGTACTTC. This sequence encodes CASSAQETQYF. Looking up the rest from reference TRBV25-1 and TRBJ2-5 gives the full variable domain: EADIYQTPRYLVIGTGKKITLECSQTMGHDKMYWYQQDPGMELHLIHYSYGVNSTEKGDLSSESTVSRIRTEHFPLTLESARPSHTSQYLCASSAQETQYFGPGTRLLVL.

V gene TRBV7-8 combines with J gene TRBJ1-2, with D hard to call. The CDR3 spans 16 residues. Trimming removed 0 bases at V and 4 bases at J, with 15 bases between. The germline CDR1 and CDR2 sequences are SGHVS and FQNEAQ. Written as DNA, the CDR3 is TGTGCCAGCAGCTTAGCGGAGGGTGGGCCCAGCTATGGCTACACCTTC. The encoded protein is CASSLAEGGPSYGYTF.